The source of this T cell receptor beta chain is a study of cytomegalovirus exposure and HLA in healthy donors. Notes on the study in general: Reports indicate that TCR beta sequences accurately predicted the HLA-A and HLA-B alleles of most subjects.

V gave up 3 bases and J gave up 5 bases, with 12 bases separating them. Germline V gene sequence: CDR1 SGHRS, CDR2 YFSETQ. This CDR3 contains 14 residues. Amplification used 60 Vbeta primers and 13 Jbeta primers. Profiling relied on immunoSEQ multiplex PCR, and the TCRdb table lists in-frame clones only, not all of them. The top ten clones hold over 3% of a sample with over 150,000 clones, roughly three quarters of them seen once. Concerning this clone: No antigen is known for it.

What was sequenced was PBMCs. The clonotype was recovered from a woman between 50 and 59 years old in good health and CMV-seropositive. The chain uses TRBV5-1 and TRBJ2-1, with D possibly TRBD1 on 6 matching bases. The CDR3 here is CASSSGQPDNEQFF. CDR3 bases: TGCGCCAGCAGCTCCGGACAGCCCGACAATGAGCAGTTCTTC.